The present entry profiles one TCR beta chain with its context. The antigen it recognizes is unknown. Base qualities are not recorded, but no much larger clone differs from it by a single base. This sample stems from a study of blood T cell repertoires in COVID-19 (dated by TCRdb to about 2020). With respect to the entire study: Collaborator samples came from the United States, Italy and Spain and covered acute and convalescent phases of COVID-19. The samples were drawn from two sources: the first 160 participants of the ongoing ImmuneRACE study, and fewer than 1,500 subjects contributed by 6 global collaborators. Deeply sampled blood TCRbeta repertoires from subjects exposed to, actively infected with, or recovered from COVID-19 were included in the dataset. The sample metadata nearly always contained a de-identified subject ID, COVID-19 status, age in years and sex. HLA class I and class II types, where available, came from metadata supplied by the sample provider rather than from assay-based typing. The repertoires were released in a freely available public database meant as a resource for research on the immune response to SARS-CoV-2. The prospective study material was composed of cDNA or gDNA derived from T cells, B-cell-depleted T cells, or PBMCs. What the study reported, not specific to this receptor: How much clinical and demographic metadata was included differed by source and by participant, and the metadata was provided uncurated.

The collaborating institutions used their own protocols to collect whole blood in K2EDTA tubes. For TCRbeta analysis, collaborators shipped samples as frozen whole blood, isolated PBMCs, or DNA extracted from either of those sample types. TCRbeta CDR3 regions were amplified from genomic DNA using the immunoSEQ Assay, a bias-controlled multiplex PCR. The study's own analysis went as follows. Nucleated cell counts per sample were estimated from amplification of reference gene primers within the assay. To quantify the absolute abundance of each unique TCRbeta CDR3 rearrangement, sequence reads were collapsed and filtered. For each sample, productive Simpson clonality was calculated as the square root of Simpson's diversity index across productive rearrangements. Drawn from immuneACCESS, this table holds only the in-frame rearrangements with V and J called that TCRdb kept. Clones are partly lost; checked studies trace under half to an unresolved V gene and leave the rest unexplained. V and J calls plus clone size are reproduced from that table; the DNA served to infer D and trimming. The sample includes about 120,000 clones, with 85% observed a single time. The ten biggest clones cover approximately 11% of the sample.

From the cysteine up to the phenylalanine, the CDR3 has a length of 15 residues. The DNA shown is the 45-base CDR3, in frame from base 1. According to the germline V gene, CDR1 reads MDHEN and CDR2 reads SYDVKM. Deletion took 5 bases off V and 9 bases off J, with a span of 17 bases between the germline ends. This chain joins TRBV28 to TRBJ1-6; TRBD1 is perhaps the D gene, given 5 matching bases. The receptor comes from a man at least 80 years old with acute or convalescent COVID-19. Source material: peripheral blood. The bases read TGTGCCAGCAGTCCTCTTTACCACCAGGGTTCACCCCTCCACTTT. It specifies CASSPLYHQGSPLHF.